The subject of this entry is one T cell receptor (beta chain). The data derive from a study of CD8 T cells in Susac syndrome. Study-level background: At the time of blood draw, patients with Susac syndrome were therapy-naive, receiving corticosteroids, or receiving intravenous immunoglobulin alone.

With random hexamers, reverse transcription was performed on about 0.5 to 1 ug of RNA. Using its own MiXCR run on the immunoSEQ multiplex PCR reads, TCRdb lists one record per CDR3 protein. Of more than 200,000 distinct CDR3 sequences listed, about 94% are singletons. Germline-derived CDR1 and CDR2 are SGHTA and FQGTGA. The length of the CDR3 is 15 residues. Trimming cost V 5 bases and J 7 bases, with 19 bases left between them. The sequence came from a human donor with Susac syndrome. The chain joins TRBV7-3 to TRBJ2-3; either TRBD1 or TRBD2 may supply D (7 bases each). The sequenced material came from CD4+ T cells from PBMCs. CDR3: CASSRQGGVVNTQYF. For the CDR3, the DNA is TGTGCCAGCAGCCGGCAGGGGGGGGTCGTGAATACGCAGTATTTT.